This T cell receptor beta chain is from a study of cytomegalovirus exposure and HLA in healthy donors. Study context: The roughly 120 validation repertoires, a later analysis reported, used the same platform as the approximately 630 first-cohort repertoires.

Notes on this clone: What it binds is unknown.

CDR1 and CDR2 from the germline V gene are SGHRS and YFSETQ. Trimming removed 6 bases from V and 2 bases from J, with 13 bases in between. The CDR3 covers 14 residues. Study observations and caveats: Most TCR sequences showed up rarely, but some public TCRs showed up in many donors.

Sequencing was performed with immunoSEQ multiplex PCR; in TCRdb, only in-frame clones are kept and a portion is missing. This table has roughly 150,000 clones, roughly nine tenths appearing once. Donors were drawn from the roughly 120-subject validation cohort, separate from the approximately 700-subject first cohort. Sequencing was done on a sample of PBMCs. This rearrangement joins TRBV5-1 to TRBJ2-3, with a tentative D call TRBD2 (6 bases). This clonotype originated in a man younger than 35 in good health and CMV-seropositive. The CDR3 sequence: CASNDGGTTDTQYF. DNA of the CDR3: TGCGCCAGCAACGACGGGGGAACCACAGATACGCAGTATTTT. Together with reference TRBV5-1 and TRBJ2-3, the CDR3 gives the full variable domain: KAGVTQTPRYLIKTRGQQVTLSCSPISGHRSVSWYQQTPGQGLQFLFEYFSETQRNKGNFPGRFSGRQFSNSRSEMNVSTLELGDSALYLCASNDGGTTDTQYFGPGTRLTVL.